This T cell receptor beta chain was identified in a study of cytomegalovirus exposure and HLA in healthy donors. V lost 2 bases, J lost 8 bases, and 10 bases lay in between. CDR1 SGHNT and CDR2 YYREEE come from the germline V gene (reference sequence). The CDR3 spans 12 residues. Whole-study results and caveats: Per a prior analysis, the majority of TCR beta V segments were productive roughly 87% or roughly 30% of the time. When analyzed later, the rates of TCR association showed variation by HLA locus, with DRB1 the most and HLA-C the fewest.

Turning to this clone: What it recognizes is unknown.

60 Vbeta and 13 Jbeta primers were used in PCR. Sequencing was performed with immunoSEQ multiplex PCR; in TCRdb, only in-frame clones are kept and a portion is missing. The sample comprises 190,000 or so clones, roughly 77% of which are singletons, and about 0.37% rests with the top ten. V usage is TRBV5-4 and J usage is TRBJ1-2; D remains unclear. The TCR originated in a male donor in good health and CMV-seropositive. Specimen: PBMCs. CDR3 in amino acids: CASSFATGGYTF. The CDR3 nucleotides read TGTGCCAGCAGCTTCGCAACGGGGGGCTACACCTTC. Full variable domain (rest looked up from reference TRBV5-4 and TRBJ1-2): ETGVTQSPTHLIKTRGQQVTLRCSSQSGHNTVSWYQQALGQGPQFIFQYYREEENGRGNFPPRFSGLQFPNYSSELNVNALELDDSALYLCASSFATGGYTFGSGTRLTVV.